Sequencing of this TCR beta chain was carried out in a study of OX40 agonist ivuxolimab in advanced cancers. Trimming cost V 1 base and J 3 bases; bases outside gene matches: 9. CDR1 is PRHDT and CDR2 is FYEKMQ in the germline V gene (reference sequence). The CDR3 covers 18 residues. Sequencing was performed with immunoSEQ multiplex PCR; in TCRdb, only in-frame clones are kept and a portion is missing. Of under 20,000 clones in the sample, about 86% were seen once. The clonotype was recovered from an adult with an advanced solid tumor such as melanoma, head and neck, liver or kidney cancer. J is TRBJ2-1 and V is TRBV13, with 10 bases aligning to TRBD2. Material: CD4+ or CD8+ T cells sorted from blood, obtained in a trial of the OX40 agonist ivuxolimab. CDR3 nucleotide sequence: TGTGCCAGCAGCTTAGCCGCCAGCGGGAGGGCCCTCTACAATGAGCAGTTCTTC. It codes for CASSLAASGRALYNEQFF.